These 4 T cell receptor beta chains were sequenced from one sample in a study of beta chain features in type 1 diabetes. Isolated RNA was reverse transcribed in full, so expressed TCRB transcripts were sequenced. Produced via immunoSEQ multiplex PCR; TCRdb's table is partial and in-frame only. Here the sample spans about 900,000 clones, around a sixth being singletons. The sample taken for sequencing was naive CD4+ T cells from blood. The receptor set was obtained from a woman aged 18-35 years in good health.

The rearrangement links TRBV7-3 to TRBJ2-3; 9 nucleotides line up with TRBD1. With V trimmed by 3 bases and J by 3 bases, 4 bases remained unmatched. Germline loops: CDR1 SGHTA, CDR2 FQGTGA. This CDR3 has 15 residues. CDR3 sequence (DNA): TGTGCCAGCAGCTTTCGCGGGACAGGGACAGATACGCAGTATTTT. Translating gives CASSFRGTGTDTQYF. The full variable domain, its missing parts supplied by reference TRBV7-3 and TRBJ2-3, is GAGVSQTPSNKVTEKGKYVELRCDPISGHTALYWYRQSLGQGPEFLIYFQGTGAADDSGLPNDRFFAVRPEGSVSTLKIQRTERGDSAVYLCASSFRGTGTDTQYFGPGTRLTVL.

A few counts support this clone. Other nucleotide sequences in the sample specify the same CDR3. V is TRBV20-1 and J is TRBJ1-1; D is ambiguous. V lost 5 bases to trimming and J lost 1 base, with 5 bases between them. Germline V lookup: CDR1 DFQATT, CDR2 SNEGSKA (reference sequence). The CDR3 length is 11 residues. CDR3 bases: TGCAGTGCTCAAGAGAACACTGAAGCTTTCTTT. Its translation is CSAQENTEAFF.

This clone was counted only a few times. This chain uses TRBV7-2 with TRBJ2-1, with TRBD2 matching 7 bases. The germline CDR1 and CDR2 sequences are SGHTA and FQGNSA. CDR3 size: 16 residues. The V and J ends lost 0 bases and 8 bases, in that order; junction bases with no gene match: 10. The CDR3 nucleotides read TGTGCCAGCAGCTTAGCCGGGGGGAGGGTTGGCTATGAGCAGTTCTTC. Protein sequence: CASSLAGGRVGYEQFF.

The DNA of the CDR3 is TGTGCCAGCAGCTTCGACAGGGGAATTCAAGAGACCCAGTACTTC. Translation gives CASSFDRGIQETQYF. V usage is TRBV5-4 and J usage is TRBJ2-5; 8 nucleotides match TRBD1. CDR1 and CDR2 from the germline V gene are SGHNT and YYREEE (reference sequence). The V gene end was trimmed by 2 bases and the J gene end by 2 bases; junction bases not matched to a gene: 5. The CDR3 is 15 amino acids.